Below are 22 T cell receptor beta chains sequenced from a single sample in a study of blood T cell repertoires in COVID-19. This table comes from immunoSEQ multiplex PCR, and its TCRdb copy is limited to in-frame clones, with some not included. This table holds about 340,000 clones, 86% found once. The sample comprised peripheral blood. These TCRs come from a woman in her sixties or seventies with COVID-19, enrolled during active disease.

The V and J genes are TRBV7-9 and TRBJ1-2; 9 bases align to TRBD1. V gave up 4 bases and J gave up 7 bases; unmatched junction bases: 4. Germline V CDR1 and CDR2: SEHNR, FQNEAQ (reference sequence). The CDR3 length is 13 residues. The CDR3 loop is CASSWGQGAGYTF. The CDR3, as DNA: TGTGCCAGCAGCTGGGGACAGGGAGCTGGCTACACCTTC. The entire variable domain, with the rest obtained from reference TRBV7-9 and TRBJ1-2, is as follows: DTGVSQNPRHKITKRGQNVTFRCDPISEHNRLYWYRQTLGQGPEFLTYFQNEAQLEKSRLLSDRFSAERPKGSFSTLEIQRTEQGDSAMYLCASSWGQGAGYTFGSGTRLTVV.

The chain couples TRBV7-3 to TRBJ2-3, with a possible D match to TRBD1 (6 bases). CDR3 length: 14 residues. The germline V gene encodes CDR1 SGHTA and CDR2 FQGTGA. Trimming left V 3 bases short and J 7 bases short, with 14 bases between. The CDR3 here is CASSLGQDSNTQYF. The CDR3 DNA reads TGTGCCAGCAGCTTGGGACAAGACTCGAATACGCAGTATTTT.

The V gene is TRBV23-1, the J gene TRBJ2-7; D perhaps matches TRBD1 (6 bases). TRBV23-1 is assigned to the ORF class and has an uncertain function. Trimming removed 7 bases from V and 5 bases from J, with 15 bases in between. This CDR3 is built from 13 residues. The CDR3 here is CASKYRDGDEQYF. In DNA, the CDR3 is TGCGCCAGCAAATACAGGGACGGTGACGAGCAGTACTTC.

The chain has TRBV18 and TRBJ1-5, with D possibly being TRBD1 (5 bases). This CDR3 is built from 14 residues. CDR1 and CDR2 from the germline V gene are KGHSH and LQKENI. Trimming stripped 2 bases from V and 6 bases from J, with 11 bases between. CDR3 amino acids: CASSPAGESQPQHF. The DNA of the CDR3 is TGTGCCAGCTCACCAGCGGGGGAGAGTCAGCCCCAGCATTTT. Looking up the rest from reference TRBV18 and TRBJ1-5 gives the full variable domain: NAGVMQNPRHLVRRRGQEARLRCSPMKGHSHVYWYRQLPEEGLKFMVYLQKENIIDESGMPKERFSAEFPKEGPSILRIQQVVRGDSAAYFCASSPAGESQPQHFGDGTRLSIL.

This clone has only a few counts. The genes are TRBV12-2 and TRBJ1-6. TRBV12-2 counts as a pseudogene. The CDR3 sequence is 18 residues long. The CDR3 reads CASRLAGRGPYENSPLHF. The CDR3 DNA follows: TGTGCAAGTCGCTTAGCCGGACGGGGTCCCTATGAGAATTCACCCCTCCACTTT.

V is TRBV21-1 and J is TRBJ1-2; the D call in the table, TRBD1, was not verified against the DNA. TRBV21-1 is labeled a pseudogene. CDR3 length: 12 amino acids. The CDR3 DNA reads as TGTGCCAGCAGCTTTGACAGAAATGGCTACACCTTC. It is translated as CASSFDRNGYTF.

The rearrangement joins TRBV19 to TRBJ2-1, with D perhaps TRBD2 (5 bases). This CDR3 contains 12 residues. With 5 bases removed from V and 10 bases from J, the gap between germline ends came to 12 bases. Looked up from germline, CDR1 is LNHDA and CDR2 is SQIVND (reference sequence). The CDR3 nucleotides read TGTGCCAGTAGTGACGGGGAGTGGGAGCAGTTCTTC. Residues: CASSDGEWEQFF. Full variable domain (remainder filled in from reference TRBV19 and TRBJ2-1): DGGITQSPKYLFRKEGQNVTLSCEQNLNHDAMYWYRQDPGQGLRLIYYSQIVNDFQKGDIAEGYSVSREKKESFPLTVTSAQKNPTAFYLCASSDGEWEQFFGPGTRLTVL.

The rearrangement uses TRBV5-8 and TRBJ2-2; the match to TRBD1 covers 12 bases. V trimming: 2 bases; J trimming: 9 bases; junction bases outside the gene matches: 5. CDR3 length: 15 residues. CDR1 SGHTS and CDR2 YDEGEE come from the germline V gene. CDR3 residues: CASSFPGTGGRELFF. The DNA of the CDR3 is TGTGCCAGCAGCTTCCCCGGGACAGGGGGCCGGGAGCTGTTTTTT.

The chain has TRBV9 and TRBJ1-1; D perhaps matches TRBD1 (5 bases). The CDR3 runs to 14 residues. Looked up from germline, CDR1 is SGDLS and CDR2 is YYNGEE. The V end was cut by 4 bases, the J end by 5 bases, with 15 bases between. The CDR3 sequence is CASSMITGGTEAFF. The CDR3, as DNA: TGTGCCAGCAGCATGATTACGGGGGGAACTGAAGCTTTCTTT.

The chain recombines TRBV5-1 with TRBJ1-2; 9 bases line up with TRBD1. This CDR3 is 15 amino acids long. V dropped 4 bases and J dropped 6; count of bases not matched to a gene: 10. Germline CDR1 is SGHRS and CDR2 is YFSETQ. CDR3 sequence reads: CASSPTTGGADGYTF. The DNA for the CDR3 is TGCGCCAGCAGCCCCACTACAGGGGGCGCGGATGGCTACACCTTC.

The chain's CDR3 is CSAYDSYEQYF. CDR3 in DNA: TGCAGTGCGTATGACAGCTACGAGCAGTACTTC. The chain has TRBV20-1 and TRBJ2-7, with D maybe TRBD1 (5 bases). V was shortened by 6 bases and J by 3 bases, with 9 bases between the two germline ends. The length of the CDR3 is 11 residues. Germline values: CDR1 DFQATT, CDR2 SNEGSKA (reference sequence).

Notes on this clone: The identical CDR3 is also encoded by other nucleotide sequences in the sample. V is TRBV6-5 and J is TRBJ1-4; a possible D gene is TRBD1 (6 bases). Germline V lookup: CDR1 MNHEY, CDR2 SVGAGI. This CDR3 is 13 amino acids long. The ends were cut back, 5 bases at V and 5 bases at J, with 9 bases in the middle. The CDR3 loop is CASSRTVNEKLFF. The DNA of the CDR3 is TGTGCCAGCAGTAGGACAGTCAATGAAAAACTGTTTTTT.

The chain couples TRBV7-3 to TRBJ1-2; D ambiguous. CDR3 length: 14 residues. V dropped 5 bases and J dropped 7 bases, with 17 bases sitting between them. The germline V gene has CDR1 SGHTA and CDR2 FQGTGA. The CDR3 region is CASSQTPGDGGYTF. In DNA form, the CDR3 reads TGTGCCAGCAGCCAAACCCCCGGGGATGGTGGCTACACCTTC.

This chain joins TRBV6-5 and TRBJ1-3; D not certain. The CDR3 has 16 residues. V was shortened by 0 bases and J by 0 bases, with 9 bases between the two germline ends. Germline lookup yields CDR1 MNHEY and CDR2 SVGAGI. The CDR3 is CASSYSGDPSGNTIYF. The CDR3 nucleotides read TGTGCCAGCAGTTACTCCGGGGATCCCTCTGGAAACACCATATATTTT.

This clone is a singleton in its sample. The V gene is TRBV12-5, the J gene TRBJ2-1; D perhaps matches TRBD1 (6 bases). CDR1 and CDR2 from the germline V gene are LGHNT and FRNRAP. The V gene lost 1 base and the J gene lost 8 bases, with 12 bases spanning the gap. The CDR3 totals 14 residues. In nucleotides, the CDR3 is TGTGCTAGTGGTTTGGCACAGGGTTGGGATGAGCAGTTCTTC. Translated: CASGLAQGWDEQFF.

The gene calls are TRBV7-3 and TRBJ1-1, with 8 bases that match TRBD1. The CDR3 covers 15 residues. V shed 0 bases and J 5 bases; nucleotides not matched to a gene: 5. Germline CDR1 SGHTA, CDR2 FQGTGA. In nucleotides, the CDR3 is TGTGCCAGCAGCTTAACGACAGGGGCGAGGACTGAAGCTTTCTTT. Translated, it gives CASSLTTGARTEAFF.

The CDR3 protein is CASSFLGAEKLFF. DNA of the CDR3: TGTGCCAGCAGTTTTTTGGGGGCTGAAAAACTGTTTTTT. The V and J genes are TRBV12-3 or TRBV12-4 and TRBJ1-4, with a weak D call TRBD1 (6 bases). Deletions cut 3 bases from V and 7 bases from J, with 9 bases between. The CDR3 extends over 13 amino acids.

The chain links TRBV19 to TRBJ2-7; 12 positions match TRBD2. Germline V CDR1 and CDR2: LNHDA, SQIVND (reference sequence). This CDR3 is 16 amino acids long. J lost 2 bases, V lost 5 bases, and 7 bases had no gene match. CDR3 nucleotides: TGTGCCAGTAGTCTGACTAGCGGGGGCCTCACCTACGAGCAGTACTTC. Translating it yields CASSLTSGGLTYEQYF.

This clone was detected once. V gene TRBV7-2 combines with J gene TRBJ1-1, with D uncertain. The germline gives CDR1 SGHTA, CDR2 FQGNSA. This CDR3 is 15 amino acids long. Trimming stripped 1 base from V and 0 bases from J, with 9 bases between. This chain's CDR3 is CASSLGAGVNTEAFF. The CDR3 region has the DNA TGTGCCAGCAGCTTAGGGGCCGGGGTGAACACTGAAGCTTTCTTT. The whole variable domain, filled in from reference TRBV7-2 and TRBJ1-1, reads GAGVSQSPSNKVTEKGKDVELRCDPISGHTALYWYRQSLGQGLEFLIYFQGNSAPDKSGLPSDRFSAERTGGSVSTLTIQRTQQEDSAVYLCASSLGAGVNTEAFFGQGTRLTVV.

The rearrangement joins TRBV6-5 to TRBJ2-7; D may be TRBD2 (6 bases). Germline CDR1 and CDR2: MNHEY and SVGAGI. V lost 3 bases and J lost 5, with 14 bases in between. The CDR3 contains 14 residues. The CDR3 loop reads CASSYMLGGNEQYF. The CDR3 DNA reads as TGTGCCAGCAGTTATATGCTTGGGGGGAACGAGCAGTACTTC.

The rearrangement joins TRBV9 to TRBJ2-5; 9 bases match TRBD2. V dropped 4 bases and J dropped 5; count of bases not matched to a gene: 9. Germline V gene sequence: CDR1 SGDLS, CDR2 YYNGEE. The CDR3 covers 15 residues. CDR3 protein: CASSLATSGRETQYF. The CDR3 nucleotides are TGTGCCAGCAGCCTTGCAACTAGCGGGCGGGAGACCCAGTACTTC.

The chain couples TRBV7-9 to TRBJ1-4; TRBD1 agrees at 8 bases. Germline V gene data show CDR1 as SEHNR and CDR2 as FQNEAQ (reference sequence). The ends lost 3 bases at V and 8 bases at J; junction bases unmatched: 8. There are 15 residues in the CDR3. The chain's CDR3 is CASSFGQGVEEKLFF. The DNA of the CDR3 is TGTGCCAGCAGCTTCGGACAGGGCGTCGAAGAAAAACTGTTTTTT.